This T cell receptor (beta chain) was identified in a study of blood T cell repertoires in COVID-19. The J segment lost 2 bases and the V segment lost 6 bases, leaving 4 bases of the junction unmatched. The CDR3 sequence is 15 residues long. The V gene's germline CDR1 is LGHNA and CDR2 YSLEER. TCRdb's copy holds only in-frame clones and misses some; the assay was immunoSEQ multiplex PCR. The sample holds 200,000 to 250,000 clones, 65% to 90% seen once. The receptor was derived from a man aged 50-60 years with COVID-19, enrolled during active disease. V is TRBV4-3 and J is TRBJ1-3; 10 bases line up with TRBD1. Sequencing used peripheral blood. CDR3 sequence: CASSRQGATGNTIYF. The CDR3 DNA sequence: TGCGCCAGCAGTCGACAGGGGGCGACTGGAAACACCATATATTTT.